These T cell receptor beta chains were read from a single sample in a study of OX40 agonist ivuxolimab in advanced cancers. TCRdb's table, derived via immunoSEQ multiplex PCR, lists solely in-frame clones and lacks some. The sample holds around 70,000 clones, around four fifths seen once. Sample: CD4+ or CD8+ T cells sorted from blood, taken in a trial of the OX40 agonist ivuxolimab. The source is an adult with an advanced solid tumor such as melanoma, head and neck, liver or kidney cancer. Each CDR3 is given without its conserved first and last residue.

v_call	j_call	cdr3_aa
TRBV28	TRBJ2-7	ASSLSGTGGYEQY
TRBV4-3	TRBJ1-5	ASSQDHGAASNQPQH
TRBV7-6	TRBJ1-6	ASSLVAGQGSSYNSPLH
TRBV19	TRBJ1-2	ASSRTGGAYGYT
TRBV5-4	TRBJ2-1	ASRSNPGQLNEQF
TRBV5-6	TRBJ1-1	ASSFLGARSTEAF
TRBV7-3	TRBJ1-2	ASSLRQGGGYT
TRBV7-7	TRBJ1-5	ATEGGGTDRDRCSNQPQH
TRBV2	TRBJ2-5	ASSEGISETQY
TRBV5-1	TRBJ2-5	ASRAEETQY
TRBV28	TRBJ1-1	ASSLFLRTNQMNTEAF
TRBV7-8	TRBJ1-4	ASSFFRGPDPTNEKLF
TRBV9	TRBJ1-4	ASSVTAGGLGTTNEKLF
TRBV19	TRBJ1-2	ASSIDPADRRANYGYT
TRBV6-4	TRBJ2-2	ASTPSPGTGELF
TRBV7-2	TRBJ1-2	ASSPGTENYGYT
TRBV30	TRBJ2-3	AWRVGAGGQY
TRBV7-2	TRBJ2-5	ASSLGSRAQTQY
TRBV6-4	TRBJ1-6	ASKAGPLSESPLH
TRBV19	TRBJ2-7	ATRRSGGAYEQY
TRBV30	TRBJ2-5	AWSSSGGKTQY
TRBV27	TRBJ1-6	ASSLIKSNSPLH
TRBV9	TRBJ1-1	ASSVRADNTEAF
TRBV19	TRBJ2-2	ASSRHRDSTGELF
TRBV5-1	TRBJ2-7	ASSPEGQLLEQY
TRBV5-1	TRBJ2-1	ASSLVSQGAQF
TRBV30	TRBJ2-3	AWSRDNTDTQY
TRBV4-2	TRBJ2-2	ASSRPGGRESTGELF
TRBV6-1	TRBJ2-1	ASSENLIRGLAGGHNEQF
TRBV5-4	TRBJ1-2	ASSSQGAAYGYT
TRBV7-2	TRBJ2-2	ASRSPRRAGELF
TRBV4-1	TRBJ2-1	ASSQSAGGNNEQF
TRBV5-8	TRBJ2-7	ASSFRGTSGSYEQY
TRBV11-2	TRBJ2-7	ASSFTHNLHGQSYEQY
TRBV30	TRBJ1-1	AWSKSRTKGTEAF
TRBV5-1	TRBJ2-5	ASSLGGGVGETQY
TRBV6-1	TRBJ2-3	ASSEEGAWVTDTQY
TRBV28	TRBJ2-7	ASSLGTGQYSYEQY
TRBV7-9	TRBJ2-1	ASSLEGRLFTYNEQF
TRBV4-1	TRBJ1-5	ASSRAGVGDQPQH
TRBV2	TRBJ1-1	ASRVDRVGTEAF
TRBV9	TRBJ1-6	ASRAAGSNSPLH
TRBV7-2	TRBJ2-1	ASSLNRGGRDEQF
TRBV4-1	TRBJ2-3	ASSQASTGGYTDTQY
TRBV7-2	NA	ASTLPVAGGVHEQY